One and the same sample provided the 18 T cell receptor beta chains below, sequenced in a study of cytotoxic CD8 clonotypes in ibrutinib-treated CLL. The protocol was immunoSEQ multiplex PCR, while the TCRdb copy is restricted to in-frame clones and leaves out a portion. This table holds approximately 130,000 clones, roughly 80% found once. Sequencing was performed on PBMCs, taken after 24 months of ibrutinib treatment. These TCRs come from a human donor with chronic lymphocytic leukemia.

This clone was seen only once. The rearrangement uses TRBV5-1 and TRBJ2-6; possible D gene TRBD1, 5 bases. Germline V gene sequence: CDR1 SGHRS, CDR2 YFSETQ. V was cut by 2 bases and J by 2 bases, with 17 bases left in between. The CDR3 consists of 18 residues. The CDR3 nucleotides read TGCGCCAGCAGCTTATATGGTCAGGGAACTACTGGGGCCAACGTCCTGACTTTC. It yields the protein CASSLYGQGTTGANVLTF. The whole variable domain, remainder taken from reference TRBV5-1 and TRBJ2-6, is KAGVTQTPRYLIKTRGQQVTLSCSPISGHRSVSWYQQTPGQGLQFLFEYFSETQRNKGNFPGRFSGRQFSNSRSEMNVSTLELGDSALYLCASSLYGQGTTGANVLTFGAGSRLTVL.

The chain employs TRBV6-4 and TRBJ2-1, with a weak D call TRBD2 (7 bases). Trimming shortened V by 2 bases and J by 8 bases, and 13 bases separated the two germline ends. The length of the CDR3 is 14 residues. Germline lookup yields CDR1 MRHNA and CDR2 SNTAGT. CDR3 nucleotide sequence: TGTGCCAGCAGTGACCTCGGCGGGGGCGATGAGCAGTTCTTC. Amino acids: CASSDLGGGDEQFF.

The rearrangement joins TRBV19 to TRBJ1-6; D unclear. CDR1 is LNHDA and CDR2 is SQIVND in the germline V gene (reference sequence). This CDR3 spans 14 amino acids. Between the trimmed V and J ends, which lost 2 bases and 7 bases, there was a span of 9 bases. The DNA of the CDR3 is TGTGCCAGTAGTATACAGAGACTGAATTCACCCCTCCACTTT. Amino acid sequence: CASSIQRLNSPLHF.

The V and J genes are TRBV7-6 and TRBJ1-1, with D possibly matching TRBD1 (6 bases). Germline-derived CDR1 and CDR2 are SGHVS and FNYEAQ. Trimming removed 5 bases from V and 1 base from J, with 11 bases in between. The CDR3 totals 14 residues. This CDR3 is CASSVQGTNTEAFF. DNA of the CDR3: TGTGCCAGCAGCGTACAGGGTACGAACACTGAAGCTTTCTTT.

The genes are TRBV5-1 and TRBJ2-5; the D gene is possibly TRBD1 (5 bases). Per germline, CDR1 SGHRS and CDR2 YFSETQ. This CDR3 has 14 residues. Trimming took off 0 bases at V and 1 base at J, with 7 bases between the two ends. In DNA, the CDR3 is TGCGCCAGCAGCTTGGGACAGATCCAAGAGACCCAGTACTTC. Translated, it gives CASSLGQIQETQYF.

The V gene is TRBV6-5, the J gene TRBJ1-6; TRBD1 matches 7 bases. Germline CDR1 and CDR2: MNHEY and SVGAGI. This CDR3 region has 16 residues. The V gene end was trimmed by 4 bases and the J gene end by 3 bases; junction bases not matched to a gene: 6. The CDR3 region is CASSSTGDLYNSPLHF. The CDR3 DNA reads as TGTGCCAGCAGTTCTACAGGGGACCTCTATAATTCACCCCTCCACTTT.

This chain connects TRBV30 to TRBJ2-6, with D perhaps being TRBD1 or TRBD2 (6 bases each). Trimming removed 0 bases from V and 0 bases from J, with 15 bases in between. The CDR3 spans 18 residues. Germline lookup yields CDR1 GTSNPN and CDR2 SVGIG (reference sequence). This CDR3 is CAWSVWGAQTSGANVLTF. CDR3 in DNA: TGTGCCTGGAGTGTCTGGGGGGCCCAAACCTCTGGGGCCAACGTCCTGACTTTC. Combining the CDR3 with reference TRBV30 and TRBJ2-6 gives the whole variable domain SQTIHQWPATLVQPVGSPLSLECTVEGTSNPNLYWYRQAAGRGLQLLFYSVGIGQISSEVPQNLSASRPQDRQFILSSKKLLLSDSGFYLCAWSVWGAQTSGANVLTFGAGSRLTVL.

The V gene is TRBV5-1, the J gene TRBJ2-2; 8 bases line up with TRBD2. Germline V gives CDR1 SGHRS, CDR2 YFSETQ. CDR3 length: 17 amino acids. V lost 7 bases, J lost 4 bases, and 15 bases stayed unmatched. The CDR3 is CASALERGPTATGELFF. The CDR3 coding sequence is TGCGCCAGCGCGCTGGAGCGGGGGCCTACGGCCACCGGGGAGCTGTTTTTT.

The rearrangement uses TRBV19 and TRBJ1-1, with D maybe TRBD1 (6 bases). The V end lost 4 bases, the J end lost 1 base, and 13 bases lay between the germline ends. This CDR3 is 15 amino acids long. CDR1 and CDR2 from the germline V gene are LNHDA and SQIVND (reference sequence). CDR3 amino acids: CASSTTGIQNTEAFF. In DNA, the CDR3 is TGTGCCAGTAGTACAACAGGGATCCAGAACACTGAAGCTTTCTTT.

The chain couples TRBV11-2 to TRBJ1-4; no reliable D call. The V gene's germline CDR1 is SGHAT and CDR2 FQNNGV. The V gene lost 5 bases and the J gene lost 5 bases, with 15 bases spanning the gap. CDR3 length: 15 amino acids. In nucleotides, the CDR3 is TGTGCCAGCAGCCCTGAGGGCACGAAAAATGAAAAACTGTTTTTT. This sequence encodes CASSPEGTKNEKLFF.

V gene TRBV5-8 combines with J gene TRBJ2-1; D is possibly TRBD2 (6 bases). Trimming pared 4 bases from V and 8 bases from J, leaving 16 bases between. The CDR3 length is 14 residues. Germline V gene lookup returns CDR1 SGHTS and CDR2 YDEGEE. The CDR3 region is CASSEDYGTYEQFF. The CDR3 DNA reads as TGTGCCAGCAGCGAGGACTACGGTACCTATGAGCAGTTCTTC.

The CDR3 nucleotides read TGTGCCAGCAGCTCCGACAGGGGGCGGTCACCCCTCCACTTT. Its protein is CASSSDRGRSPLHF. The chain combines TRBV13 with TRBJ1-6; 10 bases agree with TRBD1. The CDR3 runs 14 residues. V lost 4 bases and J lost 10; bases outside the gene matches: 4. The V gene's germline CDR1 is PRHDT and CDR2 FYEKMQ (reference sequence).

In its sample, this clone was seen a few times. This chain links TRBV5-5 with TRBJ1-6; 9 bases line up with TRBD1. Germline CDR1 reads SGHKS; CDR2 reads YYEKEE (reference sequence). V was clipped by 2 bases and J by 8 bases; unmatched bases: 14. The CDR3 has 18 amino acids. For the CDR3, the DNA is TGTGCCAGCAGCTTAGCTCCGGGACAGGGCATTATGGATTCACCCCTCCACTTT. Translating gives CASSLAPGQGIMDSPLHF.

The rearrangement links TRBV11-2 to TRBJ1-2; D not certain. Germline V gene lookup returns CDR1 SGHAT and CDR2 FQNNGV. Trimming took off 5 bases at V and 1 base at J, with 8 bases between the two ends. This CDR3 region has 13 residues. Here the CDR3 reads CASSPDDNYGYTF. The CDR3 coding sequence is TGTGCCAGCAGCCCCGACGATAACTATGGCTACACCTTC.

This chain uses TRBV6-6 with TRBJ1-1, with 8 bases that match TRBD1. This CDR3 is built from 12 residues. After removal of 2 bases from V and 7 bases from J, the junction contained 0 bases not matched to a gene. Per the germline V gene, CDR1 is MNHNY and CDR2 is SVGAGI (reference sequence). The CDR3 loop reads CASSYGTGEAFF. In DNA, the CDR3 is TGTGCCAGCAGTTACGGGACAGGTGAAGCTTTCTTT.

This chain connects TRBV10-3 to TRBJ2-6; D unclear. Germline CDR1 reads ENHRY; CDR2 reads SYGVKD. V was shortened by 2 bases and J by 0 bases, with 5 bases between the two germline ends. The CDR3 extends over 15 amino acids. This CDR3 reads CAISEGGSGANVLTF. CDR3 DNA: TGTGCCATCAGTGAGGGCGGCTCTGGGGCCAACGTCCTGACTTTC.

DNA of the CDR3: TGTGCCAGCAGCTTGAGTCTGCAAGAGACCCAGTACTTC. As protein: CASSLSLQETQYF. This rearrangement joins TRBV7-8 to TRBJ2-5, with D unresolved. This CDR3 region has 13 residues. V was cut by 3 bases and J by 2 bases, with 7 bases left in between. CDR1 and CDR2 (germline): SGHVS, FQNEAQ.

The chain links TRBV18 to TRBJ2-1, with 7 bases identical to TRBD1. Germline V gives CDR1 KGHSH, CDR2 LQKENI. The CDR3 contains 16 residues. V was pared by 1 base and J by 4 bases, with 7 bases of the junction left unmatched. The CDR3 DNA sequence: TGTGCCAGCTCACCACTCCCGCGACAGGGTTACAATGAGCAGTTCTTC. It is translated as CASSPLPRQGYNEQFF.